The T cell receptor (beta chain) under discussion was sequenced for a study of cytomegalovirus exposure and HLA in healthy donors. Turning to the study itself: T cells numbering 150 million to 200 million yielded fewer than 140 million unique TCR beta sequences in an earlier analysis.

Germline CDR1 and CDR2: SQVTM and ANQGSEA. The CDR3 is made up of 11 amino acids. Comments on this clone: What it recognizes is unknown. The junction departs from the called germline gene at one end, perhaps through a read error.

Researchers ran the PCR with 60 Vbeta and 13 Jbeta primers. Repertoires were generated with immunoSEQ multiplex PCR, while TCRdb's copy carries only in-frame clones and drops some. The profile shows tens of thousands of clones, roughly 87% of them singletons. General study findings and limits: Based on reports, TCR beta sequences accurately predicted HLA-A and HLA-B alleles for most subjects.

J is TRBJ2-1 and V is TRBV29-1, with TRBD1 as a possible D gene (5 bases). Sequences were obtained from PBMCs. The TCR comes from a female donor in good health and CMV-seronegative. This chain's CDR3 is CSGQWYNERFF. The CDR3 DNA follows: TGCAGCGGACAGTGGTACAATGAGCGGTTCTTC.